This T cell receptor beta chain was captured by sequencing in a study of control samples from healthy donors and cancer patients. CDR1 and CDR2 from the germline V gene are KGHSH and LQKENI. The CDR3 runs 13 residues. With 1 base removed from V and 4 bases from J, the gap between germline ends came to 7 bases. Here immunoSEQ multiplex PCR was the method, and the copy in TCRdb shows in-frame clones only, minus some. The sample includes 150,000 to 200,000 clones, roughly 88% of them seen just once. This sequence was found in a man in his late teens or twenties in good health. The material sequenced was blood. V usage is TRBV18 and J usage is TRBJ1-1; D remains ambiguous. The CDR3 DNA follows: TGTGCCAGCTCACCACAATCCGGCACTGAAGCTTTCTTT. Its protein is CASSPQSGTEAFF.